These T cell receptor beta chains were read from a single sample in a study of cytomegalovirus exposure and HLA in healthy donors. Some clones are missing from TCRdb's copy, which holds only in-frame ones; the method was immunoSEQ multiplex PCR. Of some 180,000 clones listed, about 81% are singletons. Input material: PBMCs. These receptors all come from a woman under 40 in good health and CMV-seronegative. The CDR3 runs from the conserved cysteine through the conserved F or W. Fields, in order: clone size, D gene, V gene, J gene, CDR3 DNA, CDR3 protein. The D gene is left open where the match is weak. Only some rows state a clone size, as once, few, many or a class for expanded clones.

clone_size: NA; d_call: TRBD2; v_call: TRBV30; j_call: TRBJ2-5; cdr3_nt: TGTGCCTCGACAGGGGGAGGACTAGCGGGAGGGATGGAGACCCAGTACTTC; cdr3_aa: CASTGGGLAGGMETQYF
clone_size: NA; d_call: TRBD1; v_call: TRBV6-6; j_call: TRBJ1-2; cdr3_nt: TGTGCCAGCAGTTACTCCAGGGGGATCTATGGCTACACCTTC; cdr3_aa: CASSYSRGIYGYTF
clone_size: NA; d_call: TRBD1; v_call: TRBV5-8; j_call: TRBJ2-7; cdr3_nt: TGTGCCAGCAGCTTAGGACAGGGGTTGTACGAGCAGTACTTC; cdr3_aa: CASSLGQGLYEQYF
clone_size: NA; d_call: TRBD2; v_call: TRBV9; j_call: TRBJ2-7; cdr3_nt: TGTGCCAGCAGCCCAAGACTAGCGGGCGCCTACGAGCAGTACTTC; cdr3_aa: CASSPRLAGAYEQYF
clone_size: NA; d_call: NA; v_call: TRBV10-1; j_call: TRBJ2-1; cdr3_nt: TGCGCCAGCAGTGAGTATAACGTGGGCCCCTACAATGAGCAGTTCTTC; cdr3_aa: CASSEYNVGPYNEQFF
clone_size: NA; d_call: TRBD2; v_call: TRBV4-2; j_call: TRBJ2-5; cdr3_nt: TGTGCCAGCAGCCAAGAGGGAGGGGAGACCCAGTACTTC; cdr3_aa: CASSQEGGETQYF
clone_size: NA; d_call: NA; v_call: TRBV9; j_call: TRBJ1-3; cdr3_nt: TGTGCCAGCAGCCCCAGACAGTCAAGCTCTGGAAACACCATATATTTT; cdr3_aa: CASSPRQSSSGNTIYF
clone_size: once; d_call: NA; v_call: TRBV29-1; j_call: TRBJ1-1; cdr3_nt: TGCAGCGCGGGGGATGCCGGGGGGGCAGCTTTCTTT; cdr3_aa: CSAGDAGGAAFF
clone_size: NA; d_call: NA; v_call: TRBV7-3; j_call: TRBJ1-1; cdr3_nt: TGTGCCAGCAGCTTAATACAGGTTATGAACACTGAAGCTTTCTTT; cdr3_aa: CASSLIQVMNTEAFF
clone_size: NA; d_call: TRBD2; v_call: TRBV9; j_call: TRBJ2-1; cdr3_nt: TGTGCCAGCAGCCCCGGACTAGCGGGAGGCATATCCTACAATGAGCAGTTCTTC; cdr3_aa: CASSPGLAGGISYNEQFF
clone_size: few; d_call: NA; v_call: TRBV9; j_call: TRBJ1-6; cdr3_nt: TGTGCCAGCAGCGTAGACAGGGTCGGTAATTCACCCCTCCACTTT; cdr3_aa: CASSVDRVGNSPLHF
clone_size: NA; d_call: TRBD2; v_call: TRBV30; j_call: TRBJ2-7; cdr3_nt: TGTGCCTGGGGACTAGTTTACCACGAGCAGTACTTC; cdr3_aa: CAWGLVYHEQYF
clone_size: once; d_call: NA; v_call: TRBV27; j_call: TRBJ2-3; cdr3_nt: TGTGCCAGCAGCCACACAGATACGCAGTATTTT; cdr3_aa: CASSHTDTQYF
clone_size: NA; d_call: TRBD2; v_call: TRBV7-9; j_call: TRBJ2-3; cdr3_nt: TGTGCCAGCAGCCCTAGCGGGAGGAGCACAGATACGCAGTATTTT; cdr3_aa: CASSPSGRSTDTQYF
clone_size: NA; d_call: TRBD2; v_call: TRBV11-2; j_call: TRBJ2-3; cdr3_nt: TGTGCCAGCAGCTCTAGCGGGGGGGGGCAGTATTTT; cdr3_aa: CASSSSGGGQYF
clone_size: NA; d_call: TRBD1; v_call: TRBV27; j_call: TRBJ1-6; cdr3_nt: TGTGCCAGCAGTGCGTACGGACAGGGAGGGAGCTCCTATAATTCACCCCTCCACTTT; cdr3_aa: CASSAYGQGGSSYNSPLHF
clone_size: NA; d_call: TRBD1; v_call: TRBV19; j_call: TRBJ2-7; cdr3_nt: TGTGCCACCTCTCTTGGACAGGGGATGGGCGAGCAGTACTTC; cdr3_aa: CATSLGQGMGEQYF
clone_size: NA; d_call: NA; v_call: TRBV27; j_call: TRBJ1-1; cdr3_nt: TGTGCCAGCAGTTTTAGTACAGGTGAAGCTTTCTTT; cdr3_aa: CASSFSTGEAFF
clone_size: NA; d_call: NA; v_call: TRBV28; j_call: TRBJ1-1; cdr3_nt: TGTGCCTCCTCCTCTCGGGGTCTTGAAGCTTTCTTT; cdr3_aa: CASSSRGLEAFF
clone_size: NA; d_call: NA; v_call: TRBV28; j_call: TRBJ2-7; cdr3_nt: TGTGCCAGCAGTTTATCTCCTCTTTACGAGCAGTACTTC; cdr3_aa: CASSLSPLYEQYF
clone_size: NA; d_call: TRBD1; v_call: TRBV19; j_call: TRBJ1-1; cdr3_nt: TGTGCCAGTAGTATTGACAGGGGGGCCACTGAAGCTTTCTTT; cdr3_aa: CASSIDRGATEAFF
clone_size: few; d_call: TRBD1; v_call: TRBV7-9; j_call: TRBJ1-4; cdr3_nt: TGTGCCGGGGACAGTAATGAAAAACTGTTTTTT; cdr3_aa: CAGDSNEKLFF
clone_size: many; d_call: NA; v_call: TRBV6-1; j_call: TRBJ2-7; cdr3_nt: TGTGCCAGCAGTGGCCCGGGACTCGGCGAGCAGTACTTC; cdr3_aa: CASSGPGLGEQYF
clone_size: NA; d_call: TRBD1; v_call: TRBV9; j_call: TRBJ1-2; cdr3_nt: TGTGCCAGCGCAGCAGGGGGCAGAGGCTACACCTTC; cdr3_aa: CASAAGGRGYTF
clone_size: NA; d_call: NA; v_call: TRBV13; j_call: TRBJ1-6; cdr3_nt: TGTGCCAGCAGCTTAGGGGACTTATCACCCCTCCACTTT; cdr3_aa: CASSLGDLSPLHF
clone_size: NA; d_call: NA; v_call: TRBV28; j_call: TRBJ1-1; cdr3_nt: TGTGCCAGCAGTTTGGGGGGAATTGCGAACACTGAAGCTTTCTTT; cdr3_aa: CASSLGGIANTEAFF
clone_size: NA; d_call: NA; v_call: TRBV30; j_call: TRBJ2-6; cdr3_nt: TGTGCCTGGAGTAACCGGGATAACAACGTCCTGACTTTC; cdr3_aa: CAWSNRDNNVLTF
clone_size: NA; d_call: NA; v_call: TRBV5-8; j_call: TRBJ1-2; cdr3_nt: TGTGCCAGCAGCTTGGAGACGGGAATGGGCTATGGCTACACCTTC; cdr3_aa: CASSLETGMGYGYTF
clone_size: few; d_call: TRBD2; v_call: TRBV4-1; j_call: TRBJ2-1; cdr3_nt: TGCGCCAGCAGCCAAGCGGGAGTAGCGGGAGGGAGGGAATGGAATGAGCAGTTCTTC; cdr3_aa: CASSQAGVAGGREWNEQFF
clone_size: NA; d_call: TRBD1; v_call: TRBV30; j_call: TRBJ2-7; cdr3_nt: TGTGCCTGGGAGGGACAGGGGTGGTCCGAGCAGTACTTC; cdr3_aa: CAWEGQGWSEQYF
clone_size: NA; d_call: NA; v_call: TRBV18; j_call: TRBJ1-2; cdr3_nt: TGTGCCAGCTCACCCACGATGTCCACAGGGTCCGGCGGTGGCTACACCTTC; cdr3_aa: CASSPTMSTGSGGGYTF
clone_size: NA; d_call: NA; v_call: TRBV30; j_call: TRBJ1-3; cdr3_nt: TGTGCCTGGAGGAAAGTCGGACATCACTCTGGAAACACCATATATTTT; cdr3_aa: CAWRKVGHHSGNTIYF
clone_size: NA; d_call: NA; v_call: TRBV30; j_call: TRBJ2-7; cdr3_nt: TGTGCCTGGAGTGTCCCGGGACACCCCTACGAGCAGTACTTC; cdr3_aa: CAWSVPGHPYEQYF
clone_size: NA; d_call: TRBD2; v_call: TRBV11-2; j_call: TRBJ2-7; cdr3_nt: TGTGCCAGCAGCCCCGGGGGGAGGGCGGGCGAGCAGTACTTC; cdr3_aa: CASSPGGRAGEQYF
clone_size: once; d_call: NA; v_call: TRBV6-6; j_call: TRBJ1-5; cdr3_nt: TGTGCCAGCAGCCGAGGCGCGGGGGCGCTCTTAATGGCCCAGCATTTT; cdr3_aa: CASSRGAGALLMAQHF
clone_size: NA; d_call: TRBD1; v_call: TRBV19; j_call: TRBJ2-7; cdr3_nt: TGTGCCAGTAGTACCTCGACAGGGCCCCCCTACGAGCAGTACTTC; cdr3_aa: CASSTSTGPPYEQYF
clone_size: NA; d_call: NA; v_call: TRBV5-1; j_call: TRBJ1-3; cdr3_nt: TGCGCCAGCAGCTTGGCAGGGAAGGGTGGAAACACCATATATTTT; cdr3_aa: CASSLAGKGGNTIYF
clone_size: NA; d_call: TRBD1; v_call: TRBV7-8; j_call: TRBJ2-7; cdr3_nt: TGTGCCAGCAGCTTATCTGACAGGGACGAGCAGTACTTC; cdr3_aa: CASSLSDRDEQYF
clone_size: few; d_call: NA; v_call: TRBV19; j_call: TRBJ1-2; cdr3_nt: TGTGCCAGTAGAACACAGGGAAACTCTAACTATGGCTACACCTTC; cdr3_aa: CASRTQGNSNYGYTF
clone_size: few; d_call: NA; v_call: TRBV2; j_call: TRBJ2-7; cdr3_nt: TGTGCCAGCAACTTTCACCCAGGTTACGAGCAGTACTTC; cdr3_aa: CASNFHPGYEQYF
clone_size: NA; d_call: NA; v_call: TRBV7-9; j_call: TRBJ1-4; cdr3_nt: TGTGCCAGCAGCTTGGATCAGGGGTCTAATGAAAAACTGTTTTTT; cdr3_aa: CASSLDQGSNEKLFF
clone_size: NA; d_call: TRBD2; v_call: TRBV2; j_call: TRBJ2-7; cdr3_nt: TGTGCCAGCAGACTAGCGGGAGTCCACGAGCAGTACTTC; cdr3_aa: CASRLAGVHEQYF
clone_size: NA; d_call: NA; v_call: TRBV6-5; j_call: TRBJ1-2; cdr3_nt: TGTGCCAGCAGAGGACAGTCTAGGGGCTACACCTTC; cdr3_aa: CASRGQSRGYTF
clone_size: NA; d_call: TRBD1; v_call: TRBV18; j_call: TRBJ2-7; cdr3_nt: TGTGCCAGCTCACTCGGGACAGGAGCCGAGCAGTACTTC; cdr3_aa: CASSLGTGAEQYF
clone_size: NA; d_call: TRBD2; v_call: TRBV11-2; j_call: TRBJ2-5; cdr3_nt: TGTGCCAGCAGCTTAGTTCCTAGCGGAGAGGAGACCCAGTACTTC; cdr3_aa: CASSLVPSGEETQYF
clone_size: NA; d_call: TRBD1; v_call: TRBV4-1; j_call: TRBJ1-5; cdr3_nt: TGCGCCAGCAGCCAAGCCGGGACAGTCAATCAGCCCCAGCATTTT; cdr3_aa: CASSQAGTVNQPQHF
clone_size: NA; d_call: TRBD2; v_call: TRBV10-1; j_call: TRBJ2-1; cdr3_nt: TGCGCCAGCAGTGCCCGGACTAGCAGCAATGAGCAGTTCTTC; cdr3_aa: CASSARTSSNEQFF
clone_size: NA; d_call: TRBD2; v_call: TRBV27; j_call: TRBJ2-1; cdr3_nt: TGTGCCAGCAGTCAACCCGGGACTAGCGGCCACGGGGAGTTCTTC; cdr3_aa: CASSQPGTSGHGEFF
clone_size: NA; d_call: TRBD2; v_call: TRBV4-1; j_call: TRBJ2-3; cdr3_nt: TGCGCCAGCAGCCAAGGGTACTGGGGGGGTAGCACAGATACGCAGTATTTT; cdr3_aa: CASSQGYWGGSTDTQYF
clone_size: NA; d_call: NA; v_call: TRBV7-6; j_call: TRBJ1-4; cdr3_nt: TGTGCCAGCAGCTTAGGGTCCAGTCTCAATATTGAAAAACTGTTTTTT; cdr3_aa: CASSLGSSLNIEKLFF
clone_size: NA; d_call: TRBD2; v_call: TRBV2; j_call: TRBJ2-1; cdr3_nt: TGTGCCAGCAGGCGGGGGGGCTCCAATGAGCAGTTCTTC; cdr3_aa: CASRRGGSNEQFF
clone_size: NA; d_call: NA; v_call: TRBV19; j_call: TRBJ1-3; cdr3_nt: TGTGCCAGTAGTATAACCCCGGGACAACTGATTGGAAACACCATATATTTT; cdr3_aa: CASSITPGQLIGNTIYF
clone_size: NA; d_call: NA; v_call: TRBV28; j_call: TRBJ2-3; cdr3_nt: TGTGCCAGCAGCCTTGGACAGAGCACAGATACGCAGTATTTT; cdr3_aa: CASSLGQSTDTQYF
clone_size: NA; d_call: NA; v_call: TRBV7-9; j_call: TRBJ1-1; cdr3_nt: TGTGCCAGCAGCTTATTGGCAGTGAACACTGAAGCTTTCTTT; cdr3_aa: CASSLLAVNTEAFF
clone_size: NA; d_call: TRBD2; v_call: TRBV15; j_call: TRBJ2-7; cdr3_nt: TGTGCCACCAGGATGCCCGGGGGGATGCACGAGCAGTACTTC; cdr3_aa: CATRMPGGMHEQYF